This TCR beta chain was recorded in a study of blood T cell repertoires in COVID-19. Study context: The origin of the acute and convalescent COVID-19 samples was the United States, Italy and Spain.

TCRdb's copy holds only in-frame clones and misses some; the assay was immunoSEQ multiplex PCR. The table lists about 280,000 clones, under 90% of them singletons. In germline, CDR1 is SGHVS, CDR2 FQNEAQ. V lost 6 bases, J lost 2 bases, and 6 bases stayed unmatched. The CDR3 runs to 14 residues. The clonotype originates from a woman aged 45-65 years who had recovered from COVID-19. Sequencing input: peripheral blood. The rearrangement uses TRBV7-8 and TRBJ2-5; TRBD2 matches at 7 bases. CDR3 in DNA: TGTGCCAGCAGAGCCGGGACTACGCAAGAGACCCAGTACTTC. It codes for CASRAGTTQETQYF.